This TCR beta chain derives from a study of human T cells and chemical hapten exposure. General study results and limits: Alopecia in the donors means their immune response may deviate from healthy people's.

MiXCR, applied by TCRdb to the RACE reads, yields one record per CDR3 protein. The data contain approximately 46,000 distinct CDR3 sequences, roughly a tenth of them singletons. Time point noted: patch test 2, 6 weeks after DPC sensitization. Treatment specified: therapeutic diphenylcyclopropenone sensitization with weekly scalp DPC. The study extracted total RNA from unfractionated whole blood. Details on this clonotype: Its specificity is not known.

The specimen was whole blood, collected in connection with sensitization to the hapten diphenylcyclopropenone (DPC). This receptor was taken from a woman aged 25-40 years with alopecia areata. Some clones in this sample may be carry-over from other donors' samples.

Here the CDR3 reads CASSLNTNTEAFF. The CDR3 DNA is TGTGCCAGCAGCTTAAACACGAACACTGAAGCTTTCTTT. The V call is TRBV9, the J call TRBJ1-1; D uncertain. V lost 4 bases to trimming and J lost 1 base, with 8 bases between them. The length of the CDR3 is 13 residues. Per germline, CDR1 SGDLS and CDR2 YYNGEE.